A selection of T cell receptor beta chains follows, all from one sample in a study of blood T cell repertoires in COVID-19. The table came from immunoSEQ multiplex PCR; TCRdb's copy has only in-frame clones and leaves some out. The sample shows about 54,000 clones, 90% of them seen only once. The sample was peripheral blood. The receptors shown here come from a middle-aged woman with active COVID-19. Each CDR3 is given with its conserved first and last residue. A D gene is named only where the DNA matches it firmly. Expanded clones are given a class, and other clones once, few, many or no size at all.

v_call	d_call	j_call	clone_size	cdr3_nt	cdr3_aa
TRBV7-8	NA	TRBJ1-1	NA	TGTGCCAGCAGCTTAGGGGGGGGTACTTCGGCTTTCTTT	CASSLGGGTSAFF
TRBV3-1/TRBV3-2	NA	TRBJ2-6	NA	TGTGCCAGCAGCCAAGACAGGGCTGGGGCCAACGTCCTGACTTTC	CASSQDRAGANVLTF
TRBV5-4	NA	TRBJ1-1	NA	TGTGCCAGCAGCGAGAGGTGGGGGGACACTGAAGCTTTCTTT	CASSERWGDTEAFF
TRBV3-1/TRBV3-2	NA	TRBJ1-5	NA	TGTGCCAGCAGCCAAGTTCCAGGTAGCAATCAGCCCCAGCATTTT	CASSQVPGSNQPQHF
TRBV30	NA	TRBJ2-7	NA	TGTGCCTGGAGTCTCGGGGGTGGGGAGCAGTACTTC	CAWSLGGGEQYF
TRBV4-2	NA	TRBJ2-1	NA	TGTGCCAGCAGGCGTCGGGTCGGGGAATACAATGAGCAGTTCTTC	CASRRRVGEYNEQFF
TRBV5-1	TRBD1	TRBJ2-3	NA	TGCGCCAGCAGCCGGGACAGGGCGGCAGATACGCAGTATTTT	CASSRDRAADTQYF
TRBV7-2	TRBD1	TRBJ1-4	once	TGTGCCAGCAGCTTAGGACAGGGGATGGGTGAAAAACTGTTTTTT	CASSLGQGMGEKLFF
TRBV5-1	NA	TRBJ1-5	few	TGCGCCAGCAGCTCACCCGGGGTAGACAATCAGCCCCAGCATTTT	CASSSPGVDNQPQHF
TRBV29-1	NA	TRBJ2-7	NA	TGCAGCGCCCTAAGCGACGAGCAGTACTTC	CSALSDEQYF
TRBV4-3	NA	TRBJ1-1	NA	TGCGCCAGCAGCCAGGGTTTGGGACACTTGAACACTGAAGCTTTCTTT	CASSQGLGHLNTEAFF
TRBV19	NA	TRBJ2-2	once	TGTGCCAGTAAAACAAACACCGGGGAGCTGTTTTTT	CASKTNTGELFF
TRBV9	TRBD2	TRBJ2-1	once	TGTGCCAGCAGCCCGGGGACAGCGACGACGGCGGGGGGGCGCGCTAGTGAGCAGTTCTTC	CASSPGTATTAGGRASEQFF
TRBV4-1	NA	TRBJ1-2	NA	TGCGCCAGCAGCCCCCGGCAGGCTGGGTATGGCTACACCTTC	CASSPRQAGYGYTF
TRBV30	NA	TRBJ2-5	few	TGTGCCTGGAGTGTAGGACTATCAAAACAAGAGACCCAGTACTTC	CAWSVGLSKQETQYF
TRBV19	NA	TRBJ1-1	NA	TGTGCCAGTAGTATGCAGGGTACCAACACTGAAGCTTTCTTT	CASSMQGTNTEAFF
TRBV28	TRBD2	TRBJ2-3	NA	TGTGCCAGCAGTTTCCCCCGGACTAGCGGGGGGCCTAGCACAGATACGCAGTATTTT	CASSFPRTSGGPSTDTQYF
TRBV5-6	NA	TRBJ1-1	once	TGTGCCAGCAGCTTGCCAGGGGCGGACACTGAAGCTTTCTTT	CASSLPGADTEAFF
TRBV5-3	NA	TRBJ1-1	NA	TGTGCCAGAAGCACAAACAGCTGGGTGGGAGCTTTCTTT	CARSTNSWVGAFF
TRBV6-4	NA	TRBJ2-3	NA	TGTGCCAGCAGTGAATCGTGGGGGGGCACAGATACGCAGTATTTT	CASSESWGGTDTQYF
TRBV18	NA	TRBJ1-2	NA	TGTGCCAGCTCACCAAGGGGCGGCGGCTACACCTTC	CASSPRGGGYTF
TRBV19	TRBD2	TRBJ2-3	NA	TGTGCCAGTAGTATGGCTAGCGGGCGGTATCCGCCGAGAGATACGCAGTATTTT	CASSMASGRYPPRDTQYF
TRBV6-2/TRBV6-3	NA	TRBJ1-2	NA	TGTGCCAGCAGCCTCGCAGATACTAACTATGGCTACACCTTC	CASSLADTNYGYTF
TRBV12-3/TRBV12-4	NA	TRBJ1-2	NA	TGTGCCAGCACCCGACAGGAGAACTATGGCTACACCTTC	CASTRQENYGYTF
TRBV6-2/TRBV6-3	NA	TRBJ1-2	NA	TGTGCCAGCAGTCGGGACACACGGAACTATGGCTACACCTTC	CASSRDTRNYGYTF
TRBV7-2	TRBD2	TRBJ2-7	NA	TGTGCCAGCAGCCTAGGGACTAGCGGGGCCTTTTCCTACGAGCAGTACTTC	CASSLGTSGAFSYEQYF
TRBV7-8	NA	TRBJ2-2	NA	TGTGCCAGCAGCTTAGCGCGAGCAGGGTTCCCCACCGGGGAGCTGTTTTTT	CASSLARAGFPTGELFF
TRBV6-6	NA	TRBJ1-5	few	TGTGCCAGCAGTTACCGGCAGGTCAGCAATCAGCCCCAGCATTTT	CASSYRQVSNQPQHF
TRBV24-1	NA	TRBJ1-3	NA	TGTGCCACCAGGCACAGGGTATCTGGAAACACCATATATTTT	CATRHRVSGNTIYF
TRBV6-6	NA	TRBJ1-2	NA	TGTGCCAGCAGTTACCGCGACAAGTTGGTCGTAGGCTACACCTTC	CASSYRDKLVVGYTF
TRBV3-1/TRBV3-2	NA	TRBJ2-5	NA	TGTGCCAGCAGCCAAGGTGGGGGGGCGAAGACCCAGTACTTC	CASSQGGGAKTQYF
TRBV4-2	TRBD2	TRBJ2-3	NA	TGTGCCAGCAGCCAACCTCGTGGACCTACTAGCGGGGGGGATCCGACCACAGATACGCAGTATTTT	CASSQPRGPTSGGDPTTDTQYF
TRBV4-1	TRBD1	TRBJ2-2	NA	TGCGCCAGCAGCCAGTTAGACAGGGATAACGGGGAGCTGTTTTTT	CASSQLDRDNGELFF
TRBV30	NA	TRBJ2-3	NA	TGTGCCTGGAGTGGGAGAGATACGCAGTATTTT	CAWSGRDTQYF
TRBV7-2	TRBD2	TRBJ2-3	NA	TGTGCCAGCAGCTTCACCGGCGGGGGAGCCCTCGGTCATACGCAGTATTTT	CASSFTGGGALGHTQYF
TRBV7-2	NA	TRBJ2-2	NA	TGTGCCAGCAGCTTGGGACTCATCACCGGGGAGCTGTTTTTT	CASSLGLITGELFF
TRBV5-4	NA	TRBJ2-7	NA	TGTGCCAGCAGCTCAGCCGGAGTGGAGCAGTACTTC	CASSSAGVEQYF
TRBV11-3	NA	TRBJ1-1	NA	TGTGCCAGCAGCAAATCACCCGGGTCCCACACTGAAGCTTTCTTT	CASSKSPGSHTEAFF
TRBV19	TRBD1	TRBJ2-5	NA	TGTGCCAGTAGTGTACGGGGACAGGGGGAGCAGACCCAGTACTTC	CASSVRGQGEQTQYF
TRBV7-2	TRBD2	TRBJ2-1	once	TGTGCCAGCAGCTTTAGCGGGGGTTACAATGAGCAGTTCTTC	CASSFSGGYNEQFF
TRBV18	NA	TRBJ2-1	NA	TGTGCCAGCCGTGAGACGGGCTACAATGAGCAGTTCTTC	CASRETGYNEQFF
TRBV19	NA	TRBJ1-3	few	TGTGCCAGTACAGGGCCATCCGGAAACACCATATATTTT	CASTGPSGNTIYF
TRBV20-1	NA	TRBJ1-2	NA	TGCAGTGCTAGCGATGGCTACACCTTC	CSASDGYTF